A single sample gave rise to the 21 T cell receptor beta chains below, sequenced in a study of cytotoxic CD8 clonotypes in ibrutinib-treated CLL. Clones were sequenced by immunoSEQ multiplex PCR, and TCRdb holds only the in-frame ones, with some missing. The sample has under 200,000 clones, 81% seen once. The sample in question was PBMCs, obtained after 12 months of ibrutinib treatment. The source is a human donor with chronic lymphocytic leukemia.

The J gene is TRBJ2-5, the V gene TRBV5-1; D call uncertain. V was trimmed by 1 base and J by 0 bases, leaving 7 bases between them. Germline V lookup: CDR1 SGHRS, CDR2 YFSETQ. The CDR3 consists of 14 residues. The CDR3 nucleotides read TGCGCCAGCAGCTTGAGGGCTAACCAAGAGACCCAGTACTTC. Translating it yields CASSLRANQETQYF.

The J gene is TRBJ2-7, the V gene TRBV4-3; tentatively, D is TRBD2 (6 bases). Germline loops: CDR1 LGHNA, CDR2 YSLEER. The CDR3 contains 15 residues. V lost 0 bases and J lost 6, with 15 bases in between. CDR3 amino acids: CASSQEGGRGAEQYF. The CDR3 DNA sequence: TGCGCCAGCAGCCAAGAAGGAGGGAGAGGAGCCGAGCAGTACTTC.

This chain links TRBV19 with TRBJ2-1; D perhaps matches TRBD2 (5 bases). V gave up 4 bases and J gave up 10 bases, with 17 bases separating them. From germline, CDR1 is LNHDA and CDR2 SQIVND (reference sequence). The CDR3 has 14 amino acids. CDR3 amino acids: CASSTVRGAVEQFF. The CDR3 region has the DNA TGTGCCAGTAGTACCGTCCGGGGAGCTGTCGAGCAGTTCTTC.

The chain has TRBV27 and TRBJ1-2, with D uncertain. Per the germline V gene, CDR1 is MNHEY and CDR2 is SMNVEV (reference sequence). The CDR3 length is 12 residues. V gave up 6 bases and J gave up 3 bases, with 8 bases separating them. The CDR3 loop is CASRQNDYGYTF. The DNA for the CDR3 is TGTGCCAGCAGACAAAACGACTATGGCTACACCTTC.

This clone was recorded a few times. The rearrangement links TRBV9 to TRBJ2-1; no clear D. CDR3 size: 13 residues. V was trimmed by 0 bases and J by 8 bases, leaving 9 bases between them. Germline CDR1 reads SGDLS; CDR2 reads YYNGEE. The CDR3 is CASSVGGLDEQFF. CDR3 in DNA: TGTGCCAGCAGCGTAGGTGGCTTGGATGAGCAGTTCTTC.

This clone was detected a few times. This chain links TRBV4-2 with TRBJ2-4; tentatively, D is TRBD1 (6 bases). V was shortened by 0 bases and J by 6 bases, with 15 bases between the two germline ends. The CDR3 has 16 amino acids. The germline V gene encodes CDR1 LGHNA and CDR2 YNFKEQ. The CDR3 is CASSQDHQGRRNIQYF. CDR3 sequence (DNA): TGTGCCAGCAGCCAAGATCATCAGGGGCGAAGAAACATTCAGTACTTC.

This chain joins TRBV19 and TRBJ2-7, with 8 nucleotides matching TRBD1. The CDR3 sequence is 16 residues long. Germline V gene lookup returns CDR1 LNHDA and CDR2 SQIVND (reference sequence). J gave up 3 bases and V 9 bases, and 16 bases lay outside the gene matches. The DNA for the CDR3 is TGTGCCAGCGCCCCCCTCTCGGACAGGGTTGGCTACGAGCAGTACTTC. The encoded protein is CASAPLSDRVGYEQYF.

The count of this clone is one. CDR3 sequence: CASSPGGAGENYGYTF. In DNA form, the CDR3 reads TGTGCCAGCAGCCCCGGGGGAGCAGGCGAGAACTATGGCTACACCTTC. This sequence joins TRBV7-8 and TRBJ1-2; a weak D match, TRBD1 (5 bases). Per the germline V gene, CDR1 is SGHVS and CDR2 is FQNEAQ. V shed 5 bases and J shed 2 bases, with 18 bases lying between them. The CDR3 has 16 residues.

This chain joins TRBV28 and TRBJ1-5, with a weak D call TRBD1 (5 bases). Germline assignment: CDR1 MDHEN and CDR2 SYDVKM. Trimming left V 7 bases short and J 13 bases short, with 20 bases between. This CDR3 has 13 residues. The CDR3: CASTLGYRDPQHF. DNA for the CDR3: TGTGCCAGCACCCTGGGATACCGGGACCCTCAGCATTTT.

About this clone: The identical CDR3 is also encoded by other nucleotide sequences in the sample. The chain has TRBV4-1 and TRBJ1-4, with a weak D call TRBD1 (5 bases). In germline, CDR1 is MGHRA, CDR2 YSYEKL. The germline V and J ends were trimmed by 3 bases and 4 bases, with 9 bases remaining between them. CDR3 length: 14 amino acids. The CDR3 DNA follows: TGCGCCAGCAGCCAGGTCGGGGGTAATGAAAAACTGTTTTTT. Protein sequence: CASSQVGGNEKLFF.

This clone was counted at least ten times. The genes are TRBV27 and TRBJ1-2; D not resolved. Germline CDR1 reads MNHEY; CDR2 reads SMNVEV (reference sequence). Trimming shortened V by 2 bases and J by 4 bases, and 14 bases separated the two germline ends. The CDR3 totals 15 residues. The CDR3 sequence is CASSLGPAASYGYTF. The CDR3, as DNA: TGTGCCAGCAGTTTAGGTCCCGCAGCTAGCTATGGCTACACCTTC.

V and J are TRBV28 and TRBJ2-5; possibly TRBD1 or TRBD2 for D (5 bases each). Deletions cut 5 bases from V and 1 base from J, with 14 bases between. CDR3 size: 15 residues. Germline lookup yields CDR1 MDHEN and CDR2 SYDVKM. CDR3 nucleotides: TGTGCCAGCAGTGTTACAGGACTTCCCCAAGAGACCCAGTACTTC. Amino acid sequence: CASSVTGLPQETQYF.

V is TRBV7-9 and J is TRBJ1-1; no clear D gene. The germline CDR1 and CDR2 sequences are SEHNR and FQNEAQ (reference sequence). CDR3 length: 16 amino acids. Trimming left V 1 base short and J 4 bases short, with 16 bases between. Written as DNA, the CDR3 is TGTGCCAGCAGCTTAGGGATTTCTGCGGTCCCCACTGAAGCTTTCTTT. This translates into CASSLGISAVPTEAFF.

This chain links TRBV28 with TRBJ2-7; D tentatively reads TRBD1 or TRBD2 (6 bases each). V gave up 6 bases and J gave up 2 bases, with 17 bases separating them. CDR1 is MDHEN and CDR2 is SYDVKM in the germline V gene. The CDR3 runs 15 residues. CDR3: CASSSVGAGTYEQYF. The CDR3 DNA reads TGTGCCAGCAGCTCGGTGGGGGCGGGGACCTACGAGCAGTACTTC.

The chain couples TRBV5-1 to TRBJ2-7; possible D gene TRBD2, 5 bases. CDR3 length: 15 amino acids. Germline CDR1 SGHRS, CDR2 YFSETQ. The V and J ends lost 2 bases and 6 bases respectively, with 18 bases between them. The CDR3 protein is CASSFFNEAAGEQYF. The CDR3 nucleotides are TGCGCCAGCAGCTTCTTCAACGAAGCCGCGGGCGAGCAGTACTTC.

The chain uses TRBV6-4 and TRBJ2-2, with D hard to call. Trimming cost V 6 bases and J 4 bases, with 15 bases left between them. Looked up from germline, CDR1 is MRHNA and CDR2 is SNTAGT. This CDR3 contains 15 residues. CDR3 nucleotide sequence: TGTGCCAGCAGAGGATCGAGCCTAGGCACCGGGGAGCTGTTTTTT. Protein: CASRGSSLGTGELFF.

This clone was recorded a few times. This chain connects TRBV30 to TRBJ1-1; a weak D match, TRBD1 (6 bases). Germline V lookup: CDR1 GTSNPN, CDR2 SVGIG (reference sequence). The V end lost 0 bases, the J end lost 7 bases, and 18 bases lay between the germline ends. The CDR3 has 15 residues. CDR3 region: CAWSVLRWGGGEAFF. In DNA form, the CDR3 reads TGTGCCTGGAGTGTATTGAGGTGGGGAGGGGGTGAAGCTTTCTTT.

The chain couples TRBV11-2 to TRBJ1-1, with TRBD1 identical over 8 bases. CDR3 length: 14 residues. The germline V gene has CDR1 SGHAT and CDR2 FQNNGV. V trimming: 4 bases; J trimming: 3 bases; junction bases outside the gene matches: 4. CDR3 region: CASSSYRGYTEAFF. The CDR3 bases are TGTGCCAGCAGCTCCTACAGGGGGTACACTGAAGCTTTCTTT.

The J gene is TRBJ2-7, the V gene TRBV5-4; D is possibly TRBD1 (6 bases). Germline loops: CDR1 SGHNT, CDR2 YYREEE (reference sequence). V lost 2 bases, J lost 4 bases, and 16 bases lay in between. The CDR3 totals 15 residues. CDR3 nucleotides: TGTGCCAGCAGCTTACCCCGGGACAAGAAGTACGAGCAGTACTTC. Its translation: CASSLPRDKKYEQYF.

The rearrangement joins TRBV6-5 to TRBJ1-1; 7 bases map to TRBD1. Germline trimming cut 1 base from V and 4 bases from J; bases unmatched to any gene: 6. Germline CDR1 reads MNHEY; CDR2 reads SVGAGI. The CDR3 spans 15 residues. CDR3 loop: CASSYFEGAGTEAFF. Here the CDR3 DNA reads TGTGCCAGCAGTTACTTCGAGGGGGCTGGCACTGAAGCTTTCTTT.

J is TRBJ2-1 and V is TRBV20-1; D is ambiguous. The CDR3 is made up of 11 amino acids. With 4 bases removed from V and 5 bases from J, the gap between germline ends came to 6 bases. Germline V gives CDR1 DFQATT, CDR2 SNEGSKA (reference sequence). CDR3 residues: CSAMVDNEQFF. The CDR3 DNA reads TGCAGTGCTATGGTGGACAATGAGCAGTTCTTC.